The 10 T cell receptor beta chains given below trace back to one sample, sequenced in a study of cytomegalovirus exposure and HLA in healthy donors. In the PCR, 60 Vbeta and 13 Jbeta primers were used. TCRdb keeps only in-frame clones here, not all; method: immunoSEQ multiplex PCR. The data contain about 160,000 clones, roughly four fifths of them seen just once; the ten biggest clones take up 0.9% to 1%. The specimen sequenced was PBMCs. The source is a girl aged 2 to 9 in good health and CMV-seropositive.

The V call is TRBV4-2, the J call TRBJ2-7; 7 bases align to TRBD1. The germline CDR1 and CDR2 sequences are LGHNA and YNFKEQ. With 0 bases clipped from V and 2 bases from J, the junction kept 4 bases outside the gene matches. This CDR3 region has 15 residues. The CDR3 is CASSQDTQGAYEQYF. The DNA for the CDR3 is TGTGCCAGCAGCCAAGATACCCAGGGGGCCTACGAGCAGTACTTC.

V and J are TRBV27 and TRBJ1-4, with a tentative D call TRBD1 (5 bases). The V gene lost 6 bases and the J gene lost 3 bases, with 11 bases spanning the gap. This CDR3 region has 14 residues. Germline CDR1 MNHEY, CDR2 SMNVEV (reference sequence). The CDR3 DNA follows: TGTGCCAGCAGGATCCGGGGGGCTAATGAAAAACTGTTTTTT. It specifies CASRIRGANEKLFF. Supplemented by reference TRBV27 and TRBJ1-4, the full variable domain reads EAQVTQNPRYLITVTGKKLTVTCSQNMNHEYMSWYRQDPGLGLRQIYYSMNVEVTDKGDVPEGYKVSRKEKRNFPLILESPSPNQTSLYFCASRIRGANEKLFFGSGTQLSVL.

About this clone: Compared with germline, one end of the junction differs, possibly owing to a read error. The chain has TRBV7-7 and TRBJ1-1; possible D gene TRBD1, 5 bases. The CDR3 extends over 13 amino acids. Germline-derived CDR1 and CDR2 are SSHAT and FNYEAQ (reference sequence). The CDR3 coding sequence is TGTGCTAGCAGCTTGAGGCAGGGATCTGAAGCTTTCTTT. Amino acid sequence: CASSLRQGSEAFF.

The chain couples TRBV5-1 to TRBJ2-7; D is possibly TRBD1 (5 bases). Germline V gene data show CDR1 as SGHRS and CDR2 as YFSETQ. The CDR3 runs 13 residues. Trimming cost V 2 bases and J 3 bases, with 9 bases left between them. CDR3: CASSFFQGYEQYF. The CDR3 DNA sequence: TGCGCCAGCAGCTTCTTCCAGGGCTACGAGCAGTACTTC.

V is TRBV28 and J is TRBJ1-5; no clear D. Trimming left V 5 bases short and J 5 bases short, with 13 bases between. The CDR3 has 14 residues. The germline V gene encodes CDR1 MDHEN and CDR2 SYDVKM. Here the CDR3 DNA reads TGTGCCAGCAGTCCGGGGAGATGGGATCAGCCCCAGCATTTT. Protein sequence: CASSPGRWDQPQHF.

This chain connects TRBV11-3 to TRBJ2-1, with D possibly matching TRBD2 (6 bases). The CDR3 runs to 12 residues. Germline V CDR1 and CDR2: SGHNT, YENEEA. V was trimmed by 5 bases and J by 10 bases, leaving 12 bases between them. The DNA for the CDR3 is TGTGCCAGCAGCGTCGTGCGGGGCGAGCAGTTCTTC. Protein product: CASSVVRGEQFF. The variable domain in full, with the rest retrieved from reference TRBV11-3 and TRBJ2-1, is EAGVVQSPRYKIIEKKQPVAFWCNPISGHNTLYWYLQNLGQGPELLIRYENEEAVDDSQLPKDRFSAERLKGVDSTLKIQPAELGDSAVYLCASSVVRGEQFFGPGTRLTVL.

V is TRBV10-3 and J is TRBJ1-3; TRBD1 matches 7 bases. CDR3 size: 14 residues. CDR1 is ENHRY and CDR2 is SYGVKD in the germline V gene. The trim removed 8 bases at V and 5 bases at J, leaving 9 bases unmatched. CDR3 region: CAIASGQARNTIYF. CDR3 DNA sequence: TGTGCCATCGCGAGCGGACAGGCGAGAAACACCATATATTTT.

CDR3 nucleotides: TGCAGCGTTGCGGGTCCTCGTCGCACAGATACGCAGTATTTT. Amino acid sequence: CSVAGPRRTDTQYF. The chain couples TRBV29-1 to TRBJ2-3; no clear D. Germline V gene data show CDR1 as SQVTM and CDR2 as ANQGSEA. Deletions cut 4 bases from V and 1 base from J, with 12 bases between. This CDR3 has 14 residues.

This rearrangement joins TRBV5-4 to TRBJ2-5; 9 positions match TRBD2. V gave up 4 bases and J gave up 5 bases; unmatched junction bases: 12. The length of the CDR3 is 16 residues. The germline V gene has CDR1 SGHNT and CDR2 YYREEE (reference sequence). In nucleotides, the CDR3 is TGTGCCAGCAGCCTTGGCTTAGCGGGAGAGAGGGAGACCCAGTACTTC. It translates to CASSLGLAGERETQYF.

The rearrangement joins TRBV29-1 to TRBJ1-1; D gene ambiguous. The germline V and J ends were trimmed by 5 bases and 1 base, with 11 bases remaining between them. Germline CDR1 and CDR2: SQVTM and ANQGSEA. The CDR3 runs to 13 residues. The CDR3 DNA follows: TGCAGCGTTACCTCGACGGGGAACACTGAAGCTTTCTTT. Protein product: CSVTSTGNTEAFF. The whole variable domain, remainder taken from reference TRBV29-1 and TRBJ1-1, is SAVISQKPSRDICQRGTSLTIQCQVDSQVTMMFWYRQQPGQSLTLIATANQGSEATYESGFVIDKFPISRPNLTFSTLTVSNMSPEDSSIYLCSVTSTGNTEAFFGQGTRLTVV.